A selection of T cell receptor beta chains follows, all from one sample in a study of T-cell reconstitution after alpha-beta-depleted transplantation in children. TCRdb called the PCR reads again in MiXCR, with one record for every CDR3 protein. This table has about 500,000 distinct CDR3 sequences, roughly 33% appearing once. Material: PBMCs from the stem cell graft donor, obtained from the stem cell graft. The receptors were gathered from a human donor who donated a stem cell graft to a child with aplastic anemia. The CDR3 runs from the conserved cysteine through the conserved F or W. A D gene is named only where the DNA matches it firmly. Expanded clones are given a class, and other clones once, few, many or no size at all.

TRBJ1-1 | TRBV20-1 | NA | few | TGCAGTGCTAGATTTGGGATGAACACTGAAGCTTTCTTT | CSARFGMNTEAFF
TRBJ1-6 | TRBV7-9 | NA | NA | TGTGCCAGCAGCTCTAACAGGGTTGCGGGTTCACCCCTCCACTTT | CASSSNRVAGSPLHF
TRBJ2-3 | TRBV28 | TRBD1 | few | TGTGCCAGCAGTAAGGCAGGGGGCGAGGGTACGCAGTATTTT | CASSKAGGEGTQYF
TRBJ2-1 | TRBV6-5 | NA | few | TGTGCCAGCAGTACTCCAAGGGGGACCGGGAGTGGGGGCAATGAGCAGTTCTTC | CASSTPRGTGSGGNEQFF
TRBJ1-1 | TRBV6-1 | TRBD1 | few | TGTGCCAGCAGCGAACAGGGGCCGAGCGGCACTGAAGCTTTCTTT | CASSEQGPSGTEAFF
TRBJ2-7 | TRBV6-5 | TRBD1 | few | TGTGCCAGCAGTCTACACCGGGACAGGGCTTACGAGCAGTACTTC | CASSLHRDRAYEQYF
TRBJ1-1 | TRBV5-5 | TRBD1 | few | TGTGCCAGCAGCTTGGGGACAGGGTGGGCTGAAGCTTTCTTT | CASSLGTGWAEAFF
TRBJ1-1 | TRBV25-1 | NA | NA | TGTGCCAGCAGTGAATACGCAGGGTTGAACACTGAAGCTTTCTTT | CASSEYAGLNTEAFF
TRBJ1-1 | TRBV5-6 | NA | few | TGTGCCAGCAGCTGGACGGTCGGGAACACTGAAGCTTTCTTT | CASSWTVGNTEAFF
TRBJ1-2 | TRBV7-2 | NA | few | TGTGCCAGCAGCTCGACGGCCCCGACGGGGGGCTACACCTTC | CASSSTAPTGGYTF
TRBJ2-7 | TRBV5-1 | NA | NA | TGCGCCAGCAGCTTTAGGCCGAACCGAGGTCCCTCCTACGAGCAGTACTTC | CASSFRPNRGPSYEQYF
TRBJ2-6 | TRBV19 | NA | NA | TGTGCCAGTAGTAGGGGTAACTCTGGGGCCAACGTCCTGACTTTC | CASSRGNSGANVLTF
TRBJ1-2 | TRBV11-1 | NA | NA | TGTGCCAGCAGCTTAAGTGTGGGGCCGACAGTGGAAGCTAACTATGGCTACACCTTC | CASSLSVGPTVEANYGYTF
TRBJ1-1 | TRBV6-2/TRBV6-3 | NA | NA | TGTGCCAGCAGGGCGCCGGGACTATACACTGAAGCTTTCTTT | CASRAPGLYTEAFF
TRBJ2-3 | TRBV11-2 | TRBD1 | few | TGTGCCAGCAGCTCGTGGACAGGGTGGACAGATACGCAGTATTTT | CASSSWTGWTDTQYF
TRBJ1-3 | TRBV12-3/TRBV12-4 | NA | few | TGTGCCAGCACCCTGGAAGACATCAATGGAAACACCATATATTTT | CASTLEDINGNTIYF
TRBJ1-2 | TRBV27 | NA | NA | TGTGCCAGCAGTTATGCGCAGAACTATGGCTACACCTTC | CASSYAQNYGYTF
TRBJ2-7 | TRBV7-6 | TRBD1 | NA | TGTGCCAGCAGCTTCGGGGACAGGGCTTCCTACGAGCAGTACTTC | CASSFGDRASYEQYF
TRBJ2-7 | TRBV6-1 | NA | few | TGTGCCAGCATGGGGACACCACTTTACGAGCAGTACTTC | CASMGTPLYEQYF
TRBJ2-7 | TRBV6-1 | TRBD1 | NA | TGTGCCAGCACCCCGGGACAGGGTATTTACGAGCAGTACTTC | CASTPGQGIYEQYF
TRBJ2-5 | TRBV20-1 | NA | NA | TGCAGTGCTACCGACCGGGGGGCCCAAGAGACCCAGTACTTC | CSATDRGAQETQYF
TRBJ1-1 | TRBV12-3/TRBV12-4 | NA | few | TGTGCCAGCAGTACTAGCGGACTGAACACTGAAGCTTTCTTT | CASSTSGLNTEAFF
TRBJ2-1 | TRBV21-1 | NA | NA | TGTGCCAGCACCCACGGCAGTTGCCGCCCGGACTCCTACAATGAGCAGTTCTTC | CASTHGSCRPDSYNEQFF